This TCR beta chain was identified in a study of cytomegalovirus exposure and HLA in healthy donors. Study-wide background: In a previous analysis, about 100 million unique TCR beta sequences were found from some 180 million T cells. Study-wide points: Accounts indicate the classifier identified cytomegalovirus status with strong specificity and sensitivity.

Primers: 60 Vbeta forward and 13 Jbeta reverse. Using immunoSEQ multiplex PCR, the repertoire was profiled, and TCRdb retains in-frame clones only, with some absent. Altogether 100,000 to 150,000 clones are present, 77% being singletons, with the ten largest covering 3.5% to 5%. With respect to this clone: Its antigen is not identified.

The receptor was derived from a male donor in good health and CMV-seropositive. Sequencing was done on a sample of PBMCs.

The CDR3 nucleotides read TGTGCCAGCAGTGAGCCCGGCTATGGCTACACCTTC. Its translation is CASSEPGYGYTF. V is TRBV2 and J is TRBJ1-2; D call uncertain. CDR1 is SNHLY, CDR2 FYNNEI, per germline. Trimming removed 3 bases at V and 4 bases at J, with 6 bases between. This CDR3 spans 12 amino acids.